This TCR beta chain derives from a study of human T cells and chemical hapten exposure. Trimming took 6 bases from V and 3 from J, leaving 17 bases between them. Per the germline V gene, CDR1 is SGDLS and CDR2 is YYNGEE. The CDR3 totals 15 residues. MiXCR, applied by TCRdb to the RACE reads, yields one record per CDR3 protein. This sample has 60,000 to 90,000 distinct CDR3 sequences, with 7% to 9.5% found just once. This clonotype was counted at least ten times. Time point here: healthy volunteer bleed at 6 weeks. Unfractionated whole blood served as the source for total RNA extraction. This clonotype originated in a female donor in good health. Some clones in this sample may be carry-over from other donors' samples. Source material: whole blood. The rearrangement uses TRBV9 and TRBJ2-3; possible D gene TRBD1, 5 bases. The CDR3 nucleotides are TGTGCCAGCACAGCCTCATTGACAGCTACAGATACGCAGTATTTT. Its protein product is CASTASLTATDTQYF.